The 3 T cell receptor beta chains listed next were all sequenced from one sample in a study of glioma-infiltrating T cells. TCR alpha and beta CDR3 regions were amplified from RNA using iRepertoire nested multiplex PCR. MiXCR, run by TCRdb on the multiplex PCR reads, gives a single entry per CDR3 protein. The sample contains 300,000 to 400,000 distinct CDR3 sequences, about 40% of which appear only once. Sequenced input: glioma tissue, nonneoplastic brain tissue, or PBMCs (not recorded which). The receptors come from a human donor with low-grade glioma or glioblastoma, undergoing nonglioma brain surgery, or in good health (not recorded which).

In DNA form, the CDR3 reads TGTGCCAGCAGTTACTCGGTGACGGGTCTATTCTTAAATGAGCAGTTCTTC. Amino acid sequence: CASSYSVTGLFLNEQFF. The chain uses TRBV6-5 and TRBJ2-1; no clear D. Germline V gene data show CDR1 as MNHEY and CDR2 as SVGAGI. The CDR3 is 17 amino acids. V was pared by 0 bases and J by 7 bases, with 19 bases between.

This clonotype was observed many times. This sequence joins TRBV6-2 or TRBV6-3 and TRBJ2-1; TRBD2 matches at 8 bases. Per the germline V gene, CDR1 is MNHEY and CDR2 is SVGEGT. The CDR3 is made up of 16 amino acids. The junction had 4 bases not matched to a gene; V was cut back by 0 bases and J by 3 bases. The CDR3 loop reads CASSYSKLADYNEQFF. In DNA, the CDR3 is TGTGCCAGCAGTTACTCGAAACTAGCGGACTACAATGAGCAGTTCTTC.

On this clonotype itself: At one end the junction does not follow the germline gene, possibly because of a read error. V and J are TRBV4-2 and TRBJ2-4, with unresolved D. The CDR3 loop spans 16 amino acids. Germline V gene lookup returns CDR1 LGHNA and CDR2 YNFKEQ. The CDR3 spells CACSQDGVGAKNIQYF. The CDR3 DNA sequence: TGTGCCTGCAGCCAAGATGGGGTTGGGGCCAAAAACATTCAGTACTTC.